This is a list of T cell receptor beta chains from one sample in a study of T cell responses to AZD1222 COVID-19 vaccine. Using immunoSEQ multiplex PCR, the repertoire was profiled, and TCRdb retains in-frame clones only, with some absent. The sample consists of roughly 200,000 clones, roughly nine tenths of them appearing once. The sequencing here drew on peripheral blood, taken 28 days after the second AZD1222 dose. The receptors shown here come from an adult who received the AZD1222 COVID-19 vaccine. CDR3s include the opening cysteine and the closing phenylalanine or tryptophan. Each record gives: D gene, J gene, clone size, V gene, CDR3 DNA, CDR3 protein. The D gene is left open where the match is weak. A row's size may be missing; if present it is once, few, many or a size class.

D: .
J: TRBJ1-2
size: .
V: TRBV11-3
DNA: TGTGCCAGCAGCTTAGGGCGTGCTGGCTATGGCTACACCTTC
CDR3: CASSLGRAGYGYTF

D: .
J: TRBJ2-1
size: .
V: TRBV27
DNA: TGTGCCAGCAGTTTCGGCCAGTCTAGGGCGGATGAGCAGTTCTTC
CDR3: CASSFGQSRADEQFF

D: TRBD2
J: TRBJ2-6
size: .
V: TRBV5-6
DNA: TGTGCCAGCAGCTTAAGGACTAGCGGCGTTTCGACCAACGTCCTGACTTTC
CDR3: CASSLRTSGVSTNVLTF

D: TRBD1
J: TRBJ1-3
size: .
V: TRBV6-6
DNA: TGTGCCAGCAGTCCCCCCTACAGGGGTACAGGAAACACCATATATTTT
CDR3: CASSPPYRGTGNTIYF

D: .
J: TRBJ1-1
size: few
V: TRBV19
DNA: TGTGCCAGTAGTCCGGCTGGCCCCGAAAGTGTAGCTTTCTTT
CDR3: CASSPAGPESVAFF

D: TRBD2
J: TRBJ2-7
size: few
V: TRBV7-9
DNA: TGTGCCAGCAGCGATAGCGGGAGGGGCGGGTACGAGCAGTACTTC
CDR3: CASSDSGRGGYEQYF

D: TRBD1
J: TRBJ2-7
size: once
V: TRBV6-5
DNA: TGTGCCAGCAGTCGGACAGGGAAGTCCTACGAGCAGTACTTC
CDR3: CASSRTGKSYEQYF

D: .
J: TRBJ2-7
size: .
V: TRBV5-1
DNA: TGCGCCAGCAGCGTGCAGACAGGGTCGGGAGTAAACGAGCAGTACTTC
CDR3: CASSVQTGSGVNEQYF

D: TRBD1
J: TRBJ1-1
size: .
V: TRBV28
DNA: TGTGCCAGCAGTTCCTACAGGGGTATCGCTGAAGCTTTCTTT
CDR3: CASSSYRGIAEAFF

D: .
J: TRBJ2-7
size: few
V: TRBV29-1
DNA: TGCAGCGTTGAACAGAGAGGGGCCCTCGAGCAGTACTTC
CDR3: CSVEQRGALEQYF

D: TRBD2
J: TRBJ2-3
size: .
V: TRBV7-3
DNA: TGTGCCAGCAGCCGGGCTAGCGGGCCGCCGGGTACGCAGTATTTT
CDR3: CASSRASGPPGTQYF

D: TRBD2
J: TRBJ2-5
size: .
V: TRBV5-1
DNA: TGCGCCAGCAGCTCGGGACTAGCGGGACCACAAGAGACCCAGTACTTC
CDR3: CASSSGLAGPQETQYF

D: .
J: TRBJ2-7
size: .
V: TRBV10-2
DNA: TGCGCCAGCACCGGGACTTACTTGGACGAGCAGTACTTC
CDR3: CASTGTYLDEQYF

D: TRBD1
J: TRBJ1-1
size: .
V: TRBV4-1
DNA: TGCGCCAGCAGCCAGGCTACAGGGGCGGAAGCTTTCTTT
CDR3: CASSQATGAEAFF

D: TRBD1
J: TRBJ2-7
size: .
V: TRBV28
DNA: TGTGCCAGCCGTACTCAGGGGGCCTCCTACGAGCAGTACTTC
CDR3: CASRTQGASYEQYF

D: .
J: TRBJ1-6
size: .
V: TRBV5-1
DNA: TGCGCCAGCAGCTTGGCCCTAGTGGGGGGGCAATCACCCCTCCACTTT
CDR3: CASSLALVGGQSPLHF

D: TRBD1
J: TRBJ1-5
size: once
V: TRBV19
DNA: TGTGCCAGTAGAGATGGACAGGGAGGCACTCAGCCCCAGCATTTT
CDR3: CASRDGQGGTQPQHF

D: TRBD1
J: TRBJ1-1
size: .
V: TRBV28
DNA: TGTGCCAGCGACAGGGGGCGCAATGAAGCTTTCTTT
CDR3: CASDRGRNEAFF

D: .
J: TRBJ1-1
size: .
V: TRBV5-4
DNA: TGTGCCAGCAGCCCGGGTATGGGAATTAACACTGAAGCTTTCTTT
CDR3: CASSPGMGINTEAFF

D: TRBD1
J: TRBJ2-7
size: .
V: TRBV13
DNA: TGTGCCAGCAGCCCGGGACAGGGGGAACCTTACGAGCAGTACTTC
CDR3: CASSPGQGEPYEQYF

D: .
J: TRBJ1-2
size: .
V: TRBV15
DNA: TGTGCCACCAGCAGAGAACAGCGTGGCTACACCTTC
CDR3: CATSREQRGYTF

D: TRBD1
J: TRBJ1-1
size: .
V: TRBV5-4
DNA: TGTGCCAGCAGGGACAGGGGGGCAGTTTCAGCTTTCTTT
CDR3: CASRDRGAVSAFF

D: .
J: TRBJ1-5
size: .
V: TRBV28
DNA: TGTGCCAGCAACCCGCTCGTGGGGTATAGCAATCAGCCCCAGCATTTT
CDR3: CASNPLVGYSNQPQHF

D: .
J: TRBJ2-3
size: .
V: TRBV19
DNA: TGTGCCAGTAGTCGGGGGAGCGTCACAGATACGCAGTATTTT
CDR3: CASSRGSVTDTQYF

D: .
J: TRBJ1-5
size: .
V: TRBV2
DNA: TGTGCCAGCGTACAGGGTGCGGGCAATCAGCCCCAGCATTTT
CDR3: CASVQGAGNQPQHF

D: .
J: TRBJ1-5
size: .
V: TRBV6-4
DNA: TGTGCCAGCAATAAGGGGACGGGGCAGCCCCAGCATTTT
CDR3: CASNKGTGQPQHF

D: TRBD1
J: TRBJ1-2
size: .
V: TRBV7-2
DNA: TGTGCCAGCAGCTCAGGGACAGGGAGTAACTATGGCTACACCTTC
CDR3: CASSSGTGSNYGYTF